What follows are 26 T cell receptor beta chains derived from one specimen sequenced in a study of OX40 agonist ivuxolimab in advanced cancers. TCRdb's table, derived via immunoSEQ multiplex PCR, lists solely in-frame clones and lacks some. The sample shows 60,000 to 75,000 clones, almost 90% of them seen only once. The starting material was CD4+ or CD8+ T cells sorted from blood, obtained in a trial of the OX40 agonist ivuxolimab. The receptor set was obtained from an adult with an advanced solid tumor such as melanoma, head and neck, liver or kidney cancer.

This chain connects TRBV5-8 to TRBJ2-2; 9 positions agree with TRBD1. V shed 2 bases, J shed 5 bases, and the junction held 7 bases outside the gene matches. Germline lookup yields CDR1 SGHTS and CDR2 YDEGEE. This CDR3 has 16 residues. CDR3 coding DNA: TGTGCCAGCAGCTTTGGGACAGGGCGGTATACCGGGGAGCTGTTTTTT. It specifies CASSFGTGRYTGELFF.

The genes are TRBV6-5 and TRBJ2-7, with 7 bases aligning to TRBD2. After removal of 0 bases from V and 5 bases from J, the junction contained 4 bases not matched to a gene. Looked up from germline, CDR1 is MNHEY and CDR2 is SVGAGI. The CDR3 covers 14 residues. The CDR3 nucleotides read TGTGCCAGCAGTTACTCGGCTAGCGGCCACGAGCAGTACTTC. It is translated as CASSYSASGHEQYF.

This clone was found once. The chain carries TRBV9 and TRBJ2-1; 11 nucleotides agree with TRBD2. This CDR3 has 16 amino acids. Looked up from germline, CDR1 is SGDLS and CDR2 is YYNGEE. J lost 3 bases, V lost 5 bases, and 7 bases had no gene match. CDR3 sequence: CASSSRLAGIYNEQFF. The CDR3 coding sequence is TGTGCCAGCAGTTCTAGACTAGCGGGGATCTACAATGAGCAGTTCTTC.

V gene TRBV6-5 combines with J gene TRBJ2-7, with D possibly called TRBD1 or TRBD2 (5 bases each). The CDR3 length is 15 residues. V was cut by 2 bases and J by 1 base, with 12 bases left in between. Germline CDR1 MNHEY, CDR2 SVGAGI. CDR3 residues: CASSYQGGGSYEQYF. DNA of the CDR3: TGTGCCAGCAGTTACCAGGGTGGGGGTTCCTACGAGCAGTACTTC.

This CDR3 reads CASSWGQGGTGELFF. For the CDR3, the DNA is TGTGCCAGCAGTTGGGGACAGGGCGGAACCGGGGAGCTGTTTTTT. The genes are TRBV6-5 and TRBJ2-2; 9 bases are a match to TRBD1. Germline CDR1 MNHEY, CDR2 SVGAGI. This CDR3 spans 15 amino acids. V was pared by 4 bases and J by 5 bases, with 5 bases of the junction left unmatched.

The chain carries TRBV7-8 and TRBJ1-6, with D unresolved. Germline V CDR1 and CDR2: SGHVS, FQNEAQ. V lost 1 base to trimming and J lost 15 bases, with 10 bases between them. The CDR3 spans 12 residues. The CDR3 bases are TGTGCCAGCAGCTTAGACCGCATTAACCTCCACTTT. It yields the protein CASSLDRINLHF.

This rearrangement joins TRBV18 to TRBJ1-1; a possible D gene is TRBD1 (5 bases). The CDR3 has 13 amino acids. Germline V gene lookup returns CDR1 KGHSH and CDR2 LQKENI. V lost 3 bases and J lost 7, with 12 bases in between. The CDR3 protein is CASSPGTGHEAFF. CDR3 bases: TGTGCCAGCTCACCCGGGACGGGGCATGAAGCTTTCTTT. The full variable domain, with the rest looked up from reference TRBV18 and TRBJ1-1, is NAGVMQNPRHLVRRRGQEARLRCSPMKGHSHVYWYRQLPEEGLKFMVYLQKENIIDESGMPKERFSAEFPKEGPSILRIQQVVRGDSAAYFCASSPGTGHEAFFGQGTRLTVV.

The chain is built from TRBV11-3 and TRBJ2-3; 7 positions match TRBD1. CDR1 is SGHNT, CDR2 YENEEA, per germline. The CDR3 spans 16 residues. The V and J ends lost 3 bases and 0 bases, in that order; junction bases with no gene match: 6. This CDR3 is CASSLGDRASTDTQYF. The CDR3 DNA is TGTGCCAGCAGCTTGGGTGACAGGGCTAGCACAGATACGCAGTATTTT.

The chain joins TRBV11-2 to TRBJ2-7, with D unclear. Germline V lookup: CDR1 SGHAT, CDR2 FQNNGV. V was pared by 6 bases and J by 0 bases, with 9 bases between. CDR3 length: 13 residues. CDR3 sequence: CASRARSSYEQYF. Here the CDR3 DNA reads TGTGCCAGCAGAGCCAGGAGCTCCTACGAGCAGTACTTC. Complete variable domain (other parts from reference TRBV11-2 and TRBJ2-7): EAGVAQSPRYKIIEKRQSVAFWCNPISGHATLYWYQQILGQGPKLLIQFQNNGVVDDSQLPKDRFSAERLKGVDSTLKIQPAKLEDSAVYLCASRARSSYEQYFGPGTRLTVT.

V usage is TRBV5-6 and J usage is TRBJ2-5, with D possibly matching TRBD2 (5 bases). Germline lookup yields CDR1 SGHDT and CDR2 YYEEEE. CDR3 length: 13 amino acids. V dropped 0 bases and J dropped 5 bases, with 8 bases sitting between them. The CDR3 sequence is CASSLAGKETQYF. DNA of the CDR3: TGTGCCAGCAGCTTGGCCGGGAAGGAGACCCAGTACTTC. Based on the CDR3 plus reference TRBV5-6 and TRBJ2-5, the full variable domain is DAGVTQSPTHLIKTRGQQVTLRCSPKSGHDTVSWYQQALGQGPQFIFQYYEEEERQRGNFPDRFSGHQFPNYSSELNVNALLLGDSALYLCASSLAGKETQYFGPGTRLLVL.

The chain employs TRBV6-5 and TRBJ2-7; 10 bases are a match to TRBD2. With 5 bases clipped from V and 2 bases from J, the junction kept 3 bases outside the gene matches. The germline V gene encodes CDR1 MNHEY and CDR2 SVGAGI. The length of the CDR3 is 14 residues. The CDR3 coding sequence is TGTGCCAGCAGTAACGGACTAGCGGCCTACGAGCAGTACTTC. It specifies CASSNGLAAYEQYF.

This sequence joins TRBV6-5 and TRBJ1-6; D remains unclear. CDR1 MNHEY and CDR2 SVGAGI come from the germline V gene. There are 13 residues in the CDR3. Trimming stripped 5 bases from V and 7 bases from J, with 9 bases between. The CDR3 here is CASSLDGNSPLHF. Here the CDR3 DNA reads TGTGCCAGCAGTCTGGACGGGAATTCACCCCTCCACTTT.

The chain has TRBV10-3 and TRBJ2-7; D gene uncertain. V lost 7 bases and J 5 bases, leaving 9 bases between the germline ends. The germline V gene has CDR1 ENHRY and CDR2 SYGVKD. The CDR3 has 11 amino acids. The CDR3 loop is CAIILLDEQYF. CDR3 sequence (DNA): TGTGCCATCATCCTCCTCGACGAGCAGTACTTC.

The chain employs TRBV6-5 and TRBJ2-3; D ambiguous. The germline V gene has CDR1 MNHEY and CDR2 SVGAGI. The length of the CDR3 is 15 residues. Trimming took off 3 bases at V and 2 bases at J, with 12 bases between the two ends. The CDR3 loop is CASSYAPTNTDTQYF. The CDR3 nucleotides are TGTGCCAGCAGTTATGCTCCGACCAACACAGATACGCAGTATTTT.

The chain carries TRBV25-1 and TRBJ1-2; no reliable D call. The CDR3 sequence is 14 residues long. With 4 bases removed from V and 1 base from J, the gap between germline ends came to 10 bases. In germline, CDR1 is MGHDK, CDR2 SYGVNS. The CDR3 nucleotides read TGTGCCAGCAGTGCCCACCTAGGTAACTATGGCTACACCTTC. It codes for CASSAHLGNYGYTF.

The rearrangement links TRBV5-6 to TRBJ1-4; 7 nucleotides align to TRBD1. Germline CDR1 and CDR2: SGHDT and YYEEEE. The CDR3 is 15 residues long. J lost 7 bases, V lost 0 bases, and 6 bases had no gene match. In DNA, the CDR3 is TGTGCCAGCAGCTTGGCCGGCAGGGGGATTGAAAAACTGTTTTTT. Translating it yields CASSLAGRGIEKLFF.

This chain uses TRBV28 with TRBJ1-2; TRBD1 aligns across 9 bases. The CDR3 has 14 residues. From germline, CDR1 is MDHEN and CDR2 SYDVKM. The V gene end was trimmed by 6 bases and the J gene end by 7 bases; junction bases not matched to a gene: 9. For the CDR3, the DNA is TGTGCCAGCAGGACCCCGGGACAGGGTAGTGGCTACACCTTC. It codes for CASRTPGQGSGYTF.

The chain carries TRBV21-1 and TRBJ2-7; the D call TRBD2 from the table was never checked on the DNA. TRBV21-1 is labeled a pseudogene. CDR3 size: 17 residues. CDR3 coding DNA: TGTGCCAGCAGCAAACCTCCCTGGCTAGCGGGTGTAAACGAGCAGTACTTC. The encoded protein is CASSKPPWLAGVNEQYF.

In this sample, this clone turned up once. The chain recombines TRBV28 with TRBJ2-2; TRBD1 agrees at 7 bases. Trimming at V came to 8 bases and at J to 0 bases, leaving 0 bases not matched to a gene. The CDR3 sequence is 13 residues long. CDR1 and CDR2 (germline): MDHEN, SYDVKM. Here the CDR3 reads CASGTANTGELFF. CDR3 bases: TGTGCCAGCGGGACAGCGAACACCGGGGAGCTGTTTTTT. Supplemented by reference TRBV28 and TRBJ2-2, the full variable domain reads DVKVTQSSRYLVKRTGEKVFLECVQDMDHENMFWYRQDPGLGLRLIYFSYDVKMKEKGDIPEGYSVSREKKERFSLILESASTNQTSMYLCASGTANTGELFFGEGSRLTVL.

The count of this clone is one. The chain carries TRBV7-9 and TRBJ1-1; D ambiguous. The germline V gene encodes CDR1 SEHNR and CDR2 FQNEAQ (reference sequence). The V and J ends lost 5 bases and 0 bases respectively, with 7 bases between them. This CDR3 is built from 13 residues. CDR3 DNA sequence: TGTGCCAGCAGCGCGACAATGAACACTGAAGCTTTCTTT. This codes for CASSATMNTEAFF. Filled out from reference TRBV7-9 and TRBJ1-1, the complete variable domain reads DTGVSQNPRHKITKRGQNVTFRCDPISEHNRLYWYRQTLGQGPEFLTYFQNEAQLEKSRLLSDRFSAERPKGSFSTLEIQRTEQGDSAMYLCASSATMNTEAFFGQGTRLTVV.

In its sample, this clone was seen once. CDR3: CASSQDLGVAGYTF. The DNA of the CDR3 is TGCGCCAGCAGCCAAGATTTGGGGGTTGCTGGCTACACCTTC. This rearrangement joins TRBV4-3 to TRBJ1-2; perhaps TRBD1 as D (5 bases). The CDR3 totals 14 residues. Germline V gene sequence: CDR1 LGHNA, CDR2 YSLEER. V shed 0 bases and J shed 7 bases, with 12 bases lying between them.

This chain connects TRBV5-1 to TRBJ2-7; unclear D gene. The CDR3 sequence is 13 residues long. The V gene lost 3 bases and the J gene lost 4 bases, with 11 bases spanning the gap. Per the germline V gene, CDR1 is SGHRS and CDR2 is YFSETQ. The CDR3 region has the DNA TGCGCCAGCAGCTCCAACGCGGATTACGAGCAGTACTTC. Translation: CASSSNADYEQYF.

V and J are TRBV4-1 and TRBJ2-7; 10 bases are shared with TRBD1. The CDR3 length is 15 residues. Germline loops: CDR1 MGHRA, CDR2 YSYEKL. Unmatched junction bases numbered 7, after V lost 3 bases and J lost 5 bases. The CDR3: CASSQPRDRGNEQYF. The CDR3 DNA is TGCGCCAGCAGCCAGCCCCGGGACAGGGGCAACGAGCAGTACTTC.

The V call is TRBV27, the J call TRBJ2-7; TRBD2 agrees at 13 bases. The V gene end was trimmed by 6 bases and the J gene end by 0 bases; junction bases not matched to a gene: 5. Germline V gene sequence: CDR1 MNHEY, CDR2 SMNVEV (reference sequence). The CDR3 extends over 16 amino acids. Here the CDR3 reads CASRIRTSGSSYEQYF. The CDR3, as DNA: TGTGCCAGCAGAATAAGGACTAGCGGGAGCTCCTACGAGCAGTACTTC.

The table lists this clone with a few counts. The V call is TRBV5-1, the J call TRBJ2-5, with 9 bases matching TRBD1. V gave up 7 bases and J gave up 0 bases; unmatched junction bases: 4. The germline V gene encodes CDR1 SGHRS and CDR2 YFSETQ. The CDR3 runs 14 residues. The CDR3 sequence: CASGQGRNQETQYF. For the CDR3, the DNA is TGCGCCAGCGGACAGGGGCGGAACCAAGAGACCCAGTACTTC.

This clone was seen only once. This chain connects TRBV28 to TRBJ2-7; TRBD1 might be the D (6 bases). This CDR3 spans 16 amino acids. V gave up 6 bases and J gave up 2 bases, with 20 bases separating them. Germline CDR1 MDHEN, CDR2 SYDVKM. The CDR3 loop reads CASRGGKLDSAYEQYF. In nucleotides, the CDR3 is TGTGCCAGCAGAGGGGGAAAATTAGACAGTGCCTACGAGCAGTACTTC.